Listed below are T cell receptor beta chains from one sample, sequenced in a study of CD8 T cells in Susac syndrome. A single record per CDR3 protein comes from TCRdb applying MiXCR to the immunoSEQ multiplex PCR reads. The sample has approximately 190,000 distinct CDR3 sequences; roughly nine tenths are singletons. The sequenced sample consisted of CD4+ T cells from PBMCs. The receptors were gathered from a human donor with Susac syndrome. CDR3s include the opening cysteine and the closing phenylalanine or tryptophan. A D gene is named only where the DNA matches it firmly. Rows may omit the clone size; those that give it use once, few, many or a size class.

j_gene: TRBJ2-2
abundance: NA
v_gene: TRBV9
d_gene: NA
CDR3nt: TGTGCCAGCAGCTTCGGGCGGCTATCCACCGGGGAGCTGTTTTTT
CDR3aa: CASSFGRLSTGELFF

j_gene: TRBJ2-1
abundance: NA
v_gene: TRBV5-1
d_gene: TRBD1
CDR3nt: TGCGCCAGCAGCACACGGACAGGGGGTGGCTACAATGAGCAGTTCTTC
CDR3aa: CASSTRTGGGYNEQFF

j_gene: TRBJ2-2
abundance: NA
v_gene: TRBV24-1
d_gene: TRBD1
CDR3nt: TGTGCCACCAGTGATGGGACAGGGCGGCCAACCGGGGAGCTGTTTTTT
CDR3aa: CATSDGTGRPTGELFF

j_gene: TRBJ2-6
abundance: once
v_gene: TRBV3-1
d_gene: NA
CDR3nt: TGTGCCAGCAGCCAATTCGGGGGTAATGGGGCCAACGTCCTGACTTTC
CDR3aa: CASSQFGGNGANVLTF

j_gene: TRBJ2-7
abundance: NA
v_gene: TRBV12-3/TRBV12-4
d_gene: TRBD2
CDR3nt: TGTGCCAGCAGTCCCCGACTAGCGGGGGGGAACTACGAGCAGTACTTC
CDR3aa: CASSPRLAGGNYEQYF

j_gene: TRBJ2-1
abundance: NA
v_gene: TRBV3-1
d_gene: TRBD2
CDR3nt: TGTGCCAGCAGCCCAATTGAGGGACTATCAAACAATGAGCAGTTCTTC
CDR3aa: CASSPIEGLSNNEQFF

j_gene: TRBJ2-3
abundance: NA
v_gene: TRBV7-6
d_gene: NA
CDR3nt: TGTGCCAGCAGCTCTACGAAAACAGGGCCGACGCAGTATTTT
CDR3aa: CASSSTKTGPTQYF

j_gene: TRBJ2-5
abundance: NA
v_gene: TRBV2
d_gene: TRBD2
CDR3nt: TGTGCCAGCAGTTCCCAGGGACTACCCCAAGAGACCCAGTACTTC
CDR3aa: CASSSQGLPQETQYF

j_gene: TRBJ1-1
abundance: NA
v_gene: TRBV24-1
d_gene: NA
CDR3nt: TGTGCCACCAGTGACAGCCGGGGTGTCGCTTTCTTT
CDR3aa: CATSDSRGVAFF

j_gene: TRBJ2-7
abundance: NA
v_gene: TRBV9
d_gene: TRBD2
CDR3nt: TGTGCCAGCAGCCCGGAAGCGGCGGGAGAAGACGAGCAGTACTTC
CDR3aa: CASSPEAAGEDEQYF

j_gene: TRBJ1-2
abundance: NA
v_gene: TRBV6-5
d_gene: NA
CDR3nt: TGTGCCAGCAGCCGAGAGACAGGAACCCATGGCTACACCTTC
CDR3aa: CASSRETGTHGYTF

j_gene: TRBJ1-1
abundance: NA
v_gene: TRBV5-6
d_gene: NA
CDR3nt: TGTGCCAGCAGCTTGGGGTCCCCGAACACTGAAGCTTTCTTT
CDR3aa: CASSLGSPNTEAFF

j_gene: TRBJ1-1
abundance: once
v_gene: TRBV6-1
d_gene: NA
CDR3nt: TGTGCCAGCAGTGCACTCCACCCTGGGGGGTGGAACACTGAAGCTTTCTTT
CDR3aa: CASSALHPGGWNTEAFF

j_gene: TRBJ2-5
abundance: NA
v_gene: TRBV2
d_gene: NA
CDR3nt: TGTGCCAGCATACGGGGGTTCCAAGAGACCCAGTACTTC
CDR3aa: CASIRGFQETQYF

j_gene: TRBJ1-5
abundance: NA
v_gene: TRBV2
d_gene: NA
CDR3nt: TGTGCCAGCAGTGAAGAAGGCGGTAGCAATCAGCCCCAGCATTTT
CDR3aa: CASSEEGGSNQPQHF

j_gene: TRBJ2-1
abundance: NA
v_gene: TRBV14
d_gene: NA
CDR3nt: TGTGCCAGCAGCCAAGATGTGTACGGGCTTCCCTACAATGAGCAGTTCTTC
CDR3aa: CASSQDVYGLPYNEQFF

j_gene: TRBJ1-2
abundance: NA
v_gene: TRBV3-1
d_gene: TRBD1
CDR3nt: TGTGCCAGCAGCCTACAGGGGTTGGGCTATGGCTACACCTTC
CDR3aa: CASSLQGLGYGYTF

j_gene: TRBJ1-1
abundance: NA
v_gene: TRBV25-1
d_gene: NA
CDR3nt: TGTGCCAGCAGTGAATATGACAGGAACACTGAAGCTTTCTTT
CDR3aa: CASSEYDRNTEAFF

j_gene: TRBJ2-5
abundance: NA
v_gene: TRBV5-1
d_gene: NA
CDR3nt: TGCGCCAGCAGCGGGGGACCTAGGGAGACCCAGTACTTC
CDR3aa: CASSGGPRETQYF

j_gene: TRBJ2-3
abundance: once
v_gene: TRBV27
d_gene: NA
CDR3nt: TGTGCCAGCAGTTACCTGGGACAAACGTTTAGCACAGATACGCAGTATTTT
CDR3aa: CASSYLGQTFSTDTQYF

j_gene: TRBJ1-2
abundance: NA
v_gene: TRBV5-1
d_gene: NA
CDR3nt: TGCGCCAGCAGCTTGGCCCCAGGGGACTATGGCTACACCTTC
CDR3aa: CASSLAPGDYGYTF

j_gene: TRBJ2-6
abundance: once
v_gene: TRBV6-4
d_gene: NA
CDR3nt: TGTGCCAGCAGCGCGGAAGCCTCTGGGGCCAACGCCCTGACTTTC
CDR3aa: CASSAEASGANALTF

j_gene: TRBJ2-3
abundance: NA
v_gene: TRBV5-1
d_gene: NA
CDR3nt: TGCGCCAGCAGCTTGGCAACTGGGGCAGATACGCAGTATTTT
CDR3aa: CASSLATGADTQYF

j_gene: TRBJ2-7
abundance: NA
v_gene: TRBV2
d_gene: NA
CDR3nt: TGTGCCAGCAGGCTGGACGGTTCCTACGAGCAGTACTTC
CDR3aa: CASRLDGSYEQYF

j_gene: TRBJ2-5
abundance: NA
v_gene: TRBV11-2
d_gene: NA
CDR3nt: TGTGCCAGCAGCATCGAGGGTTTCGGAGAGACCCAGTACTTC
CDR3aa: CASSIEGFGETQYF

j_gene: TRBJ2-2
abundance: NA
v_gene: TRBV20-1
d_gene: NA
CDR3nt: TGCAGTGCTAGAGTCACGACAGGTTCGGGGGAGCTGTTTTTT
CDR3aa: CSARVTTGSGELFF

j_gene: TRBJ1-1
abundance: NA
v_gene: TRBV10-3
d_gene: NA
CDR3nt: TGTGCCATCAGTGATGGCACGGTGAACACTGAAGCTTTCTTT
CDR3aa: CAISDGTVNTEAFF